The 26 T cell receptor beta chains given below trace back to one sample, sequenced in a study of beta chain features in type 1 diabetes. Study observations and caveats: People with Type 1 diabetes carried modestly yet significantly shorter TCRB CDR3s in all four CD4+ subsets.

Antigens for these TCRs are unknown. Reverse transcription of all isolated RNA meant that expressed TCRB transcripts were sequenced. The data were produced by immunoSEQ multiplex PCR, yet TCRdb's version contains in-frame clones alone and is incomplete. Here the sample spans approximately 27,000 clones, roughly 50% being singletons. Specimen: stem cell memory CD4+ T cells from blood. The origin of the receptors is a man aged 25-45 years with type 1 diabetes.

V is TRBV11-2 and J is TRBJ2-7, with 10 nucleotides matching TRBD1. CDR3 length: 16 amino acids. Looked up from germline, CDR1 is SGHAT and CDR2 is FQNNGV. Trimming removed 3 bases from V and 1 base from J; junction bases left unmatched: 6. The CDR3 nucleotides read TGTGCCAGCAGCTTTGGAAGGACAGGGGGGTCCTACGAGCAGTACTTC. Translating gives CASSFGRTGGSYEQYF.

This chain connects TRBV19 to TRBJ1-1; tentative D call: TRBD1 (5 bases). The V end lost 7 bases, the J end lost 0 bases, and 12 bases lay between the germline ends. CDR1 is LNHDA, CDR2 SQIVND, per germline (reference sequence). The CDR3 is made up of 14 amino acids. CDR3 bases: TGTGCCAGTACCCCCGCCAGGGTGAACACTGAAGCTTTCTTT. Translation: CASTPARVNTEAFF.

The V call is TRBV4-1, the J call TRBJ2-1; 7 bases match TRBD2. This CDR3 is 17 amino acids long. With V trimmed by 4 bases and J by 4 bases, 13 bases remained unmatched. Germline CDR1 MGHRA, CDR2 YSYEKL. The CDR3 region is CASSPRTSGGGYNEQFF. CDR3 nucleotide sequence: TGCGCCAGCAGCCCCAGGACTAGTGGGGGGGGTTACAATGAGCAGTTCTTC.

CDR3 sequence: CASSEVSVNTEAFF. CDR3 nucleotides: TGTGCCAGCAGTGAAGTCAGCGTGAACACTGAAGCTTTCTTT. The V and J genes are TRBV2 and TRBJ1-1, with D hard to call. Looked up from germline, CDR1 is SNHLY and CDR2 is FYNNEI. The CDR3 loop spans 14 amino acids. V lost 1 base to trimming and J lost 0 bases, with 6 bases between them.

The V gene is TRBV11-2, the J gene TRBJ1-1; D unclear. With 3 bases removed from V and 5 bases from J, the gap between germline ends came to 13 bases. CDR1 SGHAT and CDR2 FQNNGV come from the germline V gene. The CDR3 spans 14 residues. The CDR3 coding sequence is TGTGCCAGCAGCTTGATTGCCAGCAGGACTGAAGCTTTCTTT. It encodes CASSLIASRTEAFF.

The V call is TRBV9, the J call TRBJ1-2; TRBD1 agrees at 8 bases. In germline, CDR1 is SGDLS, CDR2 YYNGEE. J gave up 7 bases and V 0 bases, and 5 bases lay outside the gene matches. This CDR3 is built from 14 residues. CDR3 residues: CASSVGQGTSGYTF. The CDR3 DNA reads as TGTGCCAGCAGCGTAGGACAGGGGACGAGTGGCTACACCTTC.

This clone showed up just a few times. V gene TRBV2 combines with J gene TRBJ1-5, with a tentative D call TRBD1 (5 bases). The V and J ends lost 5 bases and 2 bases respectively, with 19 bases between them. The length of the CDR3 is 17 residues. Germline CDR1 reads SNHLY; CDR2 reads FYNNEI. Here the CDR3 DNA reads TGTGCCAGCAGTTCCTTGGGGGGTTCGGTGGGCAATCAGCCCCAGCATTTT. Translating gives CASSSLGGSVGNQPQHF.

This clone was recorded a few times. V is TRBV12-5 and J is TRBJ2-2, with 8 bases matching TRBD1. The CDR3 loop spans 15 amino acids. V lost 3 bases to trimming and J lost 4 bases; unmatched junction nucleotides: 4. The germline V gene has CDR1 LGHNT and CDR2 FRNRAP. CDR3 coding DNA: TGTGCTAGTGGTTTCGCCGACAGGGGCACCGGGGAGCTGTTTTTT. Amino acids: CASGFADRGTGELFF.

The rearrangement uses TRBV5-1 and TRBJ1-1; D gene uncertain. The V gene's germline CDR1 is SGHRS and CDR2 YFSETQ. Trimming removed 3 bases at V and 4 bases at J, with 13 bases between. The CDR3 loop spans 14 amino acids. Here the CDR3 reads CASSSQAEGTEAFF. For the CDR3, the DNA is TGCGCCAGCAGCTCCCAAGCAGAGGGCACTGAAGCTTTCTTT.

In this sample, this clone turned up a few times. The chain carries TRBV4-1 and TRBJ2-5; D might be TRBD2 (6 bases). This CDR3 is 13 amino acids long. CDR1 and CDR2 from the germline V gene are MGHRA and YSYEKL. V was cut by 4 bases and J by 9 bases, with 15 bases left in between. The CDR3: CASSRGAFGAQYF. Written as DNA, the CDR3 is TGCGCCAGCAGCCGCGGGGCCTTCGGGGCCCAGTACTTC.

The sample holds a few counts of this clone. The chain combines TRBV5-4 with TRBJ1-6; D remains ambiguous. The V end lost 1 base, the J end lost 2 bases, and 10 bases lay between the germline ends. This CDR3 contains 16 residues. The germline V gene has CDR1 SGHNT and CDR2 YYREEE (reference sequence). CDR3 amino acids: CASSLSGGTYNSPLHF. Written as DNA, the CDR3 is TGTGCCAGCAGCTTGTCCGGCGGAACCTATAATTCACCCCTCCACTTT.

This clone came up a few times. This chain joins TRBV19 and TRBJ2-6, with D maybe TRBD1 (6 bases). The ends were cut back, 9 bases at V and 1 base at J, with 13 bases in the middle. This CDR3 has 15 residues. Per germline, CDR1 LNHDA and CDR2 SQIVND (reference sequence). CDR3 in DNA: TGTGCCAGCCACTCTAGGGGGTCTGGGGCCAACGTCCTGACTTTC. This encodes CASHSRGSGANVLTF.

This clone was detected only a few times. The CDR3 reads CAISPGTGEPVAFF. CDR3 DNA: TGTGCCATCAGCCCCGGGACAGGGGAACCGGTGGCTTTCTTT. The chain has TRBV10-3 and TRBJ1-1, with 10 nucleotides matching TRBD1. The CDR3 runs to 14 residues. The junction had 12 bases not matched to a gene; V was cut back by 6 bases and J by 11 bases. CDR1 is ENHRY, CDR2 SYGVKD, per germline.

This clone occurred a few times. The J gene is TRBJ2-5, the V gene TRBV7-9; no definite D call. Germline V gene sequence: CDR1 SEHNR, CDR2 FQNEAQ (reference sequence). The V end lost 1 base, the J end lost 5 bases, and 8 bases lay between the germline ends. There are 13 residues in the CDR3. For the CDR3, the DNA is TGTGCCAGCAGCTTAGAGTTGCGGGAGACCCAGTACTTC. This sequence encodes CASSLELRETQYF.

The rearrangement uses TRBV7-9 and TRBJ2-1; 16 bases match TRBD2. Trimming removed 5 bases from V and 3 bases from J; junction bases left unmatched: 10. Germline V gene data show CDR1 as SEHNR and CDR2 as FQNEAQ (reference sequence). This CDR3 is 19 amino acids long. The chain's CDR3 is CASSRDLGLAGGIYNEQFF. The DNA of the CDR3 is TGTGCCAGCAGCCGGGACCTGGGACTAGCGGGAGGGATCTACAATGAGCAGTTCTTC.

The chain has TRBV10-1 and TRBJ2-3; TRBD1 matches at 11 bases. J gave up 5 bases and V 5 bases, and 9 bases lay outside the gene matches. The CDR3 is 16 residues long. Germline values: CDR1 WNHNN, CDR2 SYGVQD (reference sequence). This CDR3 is CASSSRDRGYGDTQYF. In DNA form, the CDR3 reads TGCGCCAGCAGTTCCCGGGACAGGGGGTACGGAGATACGCAGTATTTT.

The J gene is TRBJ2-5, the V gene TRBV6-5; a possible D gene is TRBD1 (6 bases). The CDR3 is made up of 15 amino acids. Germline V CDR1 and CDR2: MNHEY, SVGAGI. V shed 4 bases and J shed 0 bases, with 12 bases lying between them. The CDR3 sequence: CASSSLGGYQETQYF. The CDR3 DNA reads TGTGCCAGCAGTTCCTTAGGGGGTTACCAAGAGACCCAGTACTTC.

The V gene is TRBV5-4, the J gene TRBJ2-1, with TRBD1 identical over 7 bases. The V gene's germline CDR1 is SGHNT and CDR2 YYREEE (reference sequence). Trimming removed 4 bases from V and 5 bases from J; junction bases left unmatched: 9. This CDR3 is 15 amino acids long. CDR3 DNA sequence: TGTGCCAGCAGCCGTAAATGGGACAGAGACAATGAGCAGTTCTTC. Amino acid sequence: CASSRKWDRDNEQFF.

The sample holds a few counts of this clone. The CDR3 reads CASSIQTSGRAPEQFF. The CDR3 region has the DNA TGCGCCAGCAGCATCCAAACTAGCGGGAGGGCCCCTGAGCAGTTCTTC. The chain employs TRBV5-1 and TRBJ2-1, with TRBD2 identical over 13 bases. The germline V gene has CDR1 SGHRS and CDR2 YFSETQ. The CDR3 runs to 16 residues. With V trimmed by 4 bases and J by 9 bases, 10 bases remained unmatched.

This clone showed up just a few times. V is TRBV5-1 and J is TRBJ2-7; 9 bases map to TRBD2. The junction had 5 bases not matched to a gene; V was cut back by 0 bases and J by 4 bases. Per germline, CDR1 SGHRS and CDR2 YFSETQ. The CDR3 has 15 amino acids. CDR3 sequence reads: CASSLATSGPYEQYF. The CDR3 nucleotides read TGCGCCAGCAGCTTGGCAACTAGCGGGCCTTACGAGCAGTACTTC.

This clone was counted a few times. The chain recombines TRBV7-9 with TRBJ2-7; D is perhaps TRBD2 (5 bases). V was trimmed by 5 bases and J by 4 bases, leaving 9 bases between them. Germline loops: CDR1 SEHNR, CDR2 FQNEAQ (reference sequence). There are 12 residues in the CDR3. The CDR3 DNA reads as TGTGCCAGCAGCGAAACGGGGTACGAGCAGTACTTC. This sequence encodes CASSETGYEQYF.

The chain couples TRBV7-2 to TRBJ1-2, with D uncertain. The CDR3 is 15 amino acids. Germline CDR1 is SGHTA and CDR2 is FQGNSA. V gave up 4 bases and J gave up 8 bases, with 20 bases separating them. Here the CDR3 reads CASSSFLGSRGGYTF. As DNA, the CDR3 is TGTGCCAGCAGCTCCTTCCTGGGGTCCCGGGGAGGCTACACCTTC.

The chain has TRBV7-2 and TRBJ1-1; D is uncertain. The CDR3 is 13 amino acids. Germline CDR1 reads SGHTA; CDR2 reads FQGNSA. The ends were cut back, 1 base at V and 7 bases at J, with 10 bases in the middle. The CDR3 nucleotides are TGTGCCAGCAGCTTAGGTCGAGAGAATGAAGCTTTCTTT. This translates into CASSLGRENEAFF.

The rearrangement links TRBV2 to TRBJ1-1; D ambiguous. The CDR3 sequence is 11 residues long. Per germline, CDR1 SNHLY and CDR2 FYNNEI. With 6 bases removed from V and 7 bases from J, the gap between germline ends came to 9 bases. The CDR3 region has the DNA TGTGCCAGCAGGCCCCGAGATGAAGCTTTCTTT. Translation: CASRPRDEAFF.

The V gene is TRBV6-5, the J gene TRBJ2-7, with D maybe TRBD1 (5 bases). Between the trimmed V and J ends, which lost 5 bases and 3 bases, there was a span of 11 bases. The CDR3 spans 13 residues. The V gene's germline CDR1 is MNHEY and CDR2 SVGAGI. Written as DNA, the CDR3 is TGTGCCAGCAGTCACGGACACAACTACGAGCAGTACTTC. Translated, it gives CASSHGHNYEQYF.

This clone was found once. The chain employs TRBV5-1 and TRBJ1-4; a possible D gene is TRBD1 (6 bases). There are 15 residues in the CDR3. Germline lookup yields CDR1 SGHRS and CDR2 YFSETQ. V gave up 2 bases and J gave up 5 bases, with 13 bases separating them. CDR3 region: CASSFQDSSNEKLFF. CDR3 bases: TGCGCCAGCAGCTTCCAGGACAGCTCGAATGAAAAACTGTTTTTT.